The 21 T cell receptor beta chains listed next were all sequenced from one sample in a study of blood T cells in healthy people across ages. Primed by a sample-barcoded 5' primer and a J-beta primer mix, a second PCR proceeded for roughly 6 to 12 cycles. TCRdb reanalysed the 5' RACE reads using MiXCR and keeps one entry per CDR3 protein. Here the sample spans about 1.6 million distinct CDR3 sequences, roughly 32% being singletons. Source material: blood. These TCRs come from a woman aged 30 to 39 in good health.

This chain joins TRBV30 and TRBJ2-1; the match to TRBD2 covers 11 bases. With 2 bases clipped from V and 6 bases from J, the junction kept 3 bases outside the gene matches. Germline CDR1 is GTSNPN and CDR2 is SVGIG (reference sequence). The length of the CDR3 is 14 residues. CDR3 nucleotides: TGTGCCTGGAGTCCCGGACTAGCGGGCAATGAGCAGTTCTTC. Protein sequence: CAWSPGLAGNEQFF. The complete variable domain, with remaining parts taken from reference TRBV30 and TRBJ2-1, reads SQTIHQWPATLVQPVGSPLSLECTVEGTSNPNLYWYRQAAGRGLQLLFYSVGIGQISSEVPQNLSASRPQDRQFILSSKKLLLSDSGFYLCAWSPGLAGNEQFFGPGTRLTVL.

The rearrangement joins TRBV28 to TRBJ2-3; TRBD2 aligns across 9 bases. Germline-derived CDR1 and CDR2 are MDHEN and SYDVKM. The CDR3 is 12 residues long. J lost 7 bases, V lost 8 bases, and 4 bases had no gene match. Here the CDR3 reads CASGLALNTQYF. The DNA of the CDR3 is TGTGCCAGCGGACTAGCGTTAAATACGCAGTATTTT.

The V gene is TRBV20-1, the J gene TRBJ2-5; D perhaps matches TRBD2 (6 bases). This CDR3 is built from 14 residues. With 0 bases removed from V and 7 bases from J, the gap between germline ends came to 15 bases. Germline V gene lookup returns CDR1 DFQATT and CDR2 SNEGSKA (reference sequence). The CDR3 region is CSARDGGEAGTQYF. CDR3 coding DNA: TGCAGTGCTAGAGATGGCGGGGAGGCTGGGACCCAGTACTTC.

This clonotype was detected only once. The V gene is TRBV6-1, the J gene TRBJ2-1; TRBD2 matches 7 bases. The junction had 2 bases not matched to a gene; V was cut back by 1 base and J by 5 bases. The CDR3 consists of 14 residues. The germline gives CDR1 MNHNS, CDR2 SASEGT. CDR3 protein: CASSEVLADNEQFF. The CDR3 bases are TGTGCCAGCAGTGAAGTGCTAGCGGACAATGAGCAGTTCTTC.

The chain is built from TRBV19 and TRBJ2-5, with D perhaps matching TRBD2 (5 bases). The germline V gene has CDR1 LNHDA and CDR2 SQIVND (reference sequence). Deletions cut 3 bases from V and 5 bases from J, with 16 bases between. This CDR3 spans 15 amino acids. The DNA of the CDR3 is TGTGCCAGTAGTATTAGCGCTAGCTCGTTGGAGACCCAGTACTTC. This sequence encodes CASSISASSLETQYF.

The rearrangement uses TRBV6-1 and TRBJ2-1, with TRBD2 matching 13 bases. This CDR3 contains 16 residues. Germline CDR1 MNHNS, CDR2 SASEGT. Trimming at V came to 11 bases and at J to 0 bases, leaving 7 bases not matched to a gene. The CDR3 reads CAGGLAGESSYNEQFF. CDR3 bases: TGTGCCGGAGGACTAGCGGGGGAGAGCTCCTACAATGAGCAGTTCTTC.

This clonotype has only one observation. In DNA, the CDR3 is TGCAGTGTTAAAGTGGACAATCAGCCCCAGCATTTT. It translates to CSVKVDNQPQHF. This chain links TRBV20-1 with TRBJ1-5, with D unresolved. The CDR3 contains 12 residues. Trimming stripped 7 bases from V and 3 bases from J, with 10 bases between. Germline V gene lookup returns CDR1 DFQATT and CDR2 SNEGSKA (reference sequence).

The chain uses TRBV5-1 and TRBJ1-4; 8 nucleotides match TRBD1. V shed 3 bases, J shed 3 bases, and the junction held 4 bases outside the gene matches. CDR3 size: 15 residues. Looked up from germline, CDR1 is SGHRS and CDR2 is YFSETQ. CDR3 in amino acids: CASSWQGAANEKLFF. CDR3 DNA: TGCGCCAGCAGCTGGCAGGGGGCTGCTAATGAAAAACTGTTTTTT.

The chain couples TRBV4-1 to TRBJ2-1; D may be TRBD1 (5 bases). V lost 1 base to trimming and J lost 8 bases, with 15 bases between them. Germline V lookup: CDR1 MGHRA, CDR2 YSYEKL. There are 15 residues in the CDR3. The CDR3 coding sequence is TGCGCCAGCAGCCAAGTGCGGCAGGGCGGCGATGAGCAGTTCTTC. This sequence encodes CASSQVRQGGDEQFF.

The chain links TRBV7-8 to TRBJ2-7, with 7 bases that match TRBD2. Per germline, CDR1 SGHVS and CDR2 FQNEAQ. V shed 1 base, J shed 3 bases, and the junction held 6 bases outside the gene matches. The length of the CDR3 is 15 residues. The CDR3 sequence: CASSLGFRGDYEQYF. As DNA, the CDR3 is TGTGCCAGCAGCTTAGGGTTCCGGGGGGACTACGAGCAGTACTTC.

Note on this clonotype: Since a much larger clone is just one base distant, this may be a read error. This chain connects TRBV3-1 to TRBJ1-1; 7 bases line up with TRBD1. The junction had 2 bases not matched to a gene; V was cut back by 0 bases and J by 4 bases. CDR3 length: 14 amino acids. Per the germline V gene, CDR1 is LGHDT and CDR2 is YNNKEL (reference sequence). Written as DNA, the CDR3 is TGTGCCAGCAGCCAAGAGGCAGGGGGCACTGAAGCTTTCTTT. It codes for CASSQEAGGTEAFF.

This clonotype was seen ten or more times. The chain recombines TRBV7-8 with TRBJ2-7; possible D gene TRBD1, 6 bases. This CDR3 is built from 12 residues. V lost 3 bases and J lost 5, with 8 bases in between. Per germline, CDR1 SGHVS and CDR2 FQNEAQ. CDR3 amino acids: CASSFQGHEQYF. The CDR3 DNA reads as TGTGCCAGCAGCTTTCAGGGGCACGAGCAGTACTTC.

This clonotype has at least ten counts. The chain couples TRBV11-2 to TRBJ2-7; 9 nucleotides agree with TRBD2. The CDR3 runs to 15 residues. V lost 0 bases, J lost 0 bases, and 0 bases stayed unmatched. Germline V gene data show CDR1 as SGHAT and CDR2 as FQNNGV. The chain's CDR3 is CASSLEAGGSYEQYF. The CDR3 DNA reads as TGTGCCAGCAGCTTAGAAGCGGGAGGCTCCTACGAGCAGTACTTC.

The sample holds a few counts of this clonotype. The rearrangement links TRBV5-6 to TRBJ1-4; 8 positions agree with TRBD1. The germline gives CDR1 SGHDT, CDR2 YYEEEE. CDR3 length: 16 amino acids. Germline trimming cut 0 bases from V and 7 bases from J; bases unmatched to any gene: 8. CDR3 region: CASSLAPGTGGEKLFF. For the CDR3, the DNA is TGTGCCAGCAGCTTGGCCCCTGGGACAGGAGGTGAAAAACTGTTTTTT.

V and J are TRBV3-1 and TRBJ2-5; D uncertain. Germline CDR1 reads LGHDT; CDR2 reads YNNKEL (reference sequence). V shed 0 bases and J shed 3 bases, with 14 bases lying between them. The CDR3 extends over 16 amino acids. The CDR3 protein is CASSQDTAAQKETQYF. Here the CDR3 DNA reads TGTGCCAGCAGCCAAGATACCGCGGCCCAGAAAGAGACCCAGTACTTC.

V is TRBV25-1 and J is TRBJ2-7, with TRBD2 matching 8 bases. Germline CDR1 and CDR2: MGHDK and SYGVNS. The CDR3 is 12 amino acids. After removal of 4 bases from V and 8 bases from J, the junction contained 4 bases not matched to a gene. CDR3 protein: CASSAGGEKQYF. DNA of the CDR3: TGTGCCAGCAGTGCCGGGGGGGAGAAGCAGTACTTC.

The V call is TRBV5-1, the J call TRBJ2-2, with 7 bases that match TRBD1. J lost 3 bases, V lost 7 bases, and 9 bases had no gene match. The CDR3 extends over 15 amino acids. Germline-derived CDR1 and CDR2 are SGHRS and YFSETQ. As DNA, the CDR3 is TGCGCCAGCCGGGGAGACAGGGACCACACCGGGGAGCTGTTTTTT. As protein: CASRGDRDHTGELFF. Combining the CDR3 with reference TRBV5-1 and TRBJ2-2 gives the whole variable domain KAGVTQTPRYLIKTRGQQVTLSCSPISGHRSVSWYQQTPGQGLQFLFEYFSETQRNKGNFPGRFSGRQFSNSRSEMNVSTLELGDSALYLCASRGDRDHTGELFFGEGSRLTVL.

Concerning this clonotype itself: This may come from a read error, since a much larger clone is one base off. The chain joins TRBV5-1 to TRBJ2-7; D ambiguous. Near its end, the DNA agrees better with TRBJ2-5, so the J call may be wrong. Germline V CDR1 and CDR2: SGHRS, YFSETQ. The CDR3 runs 15 residues. The CDR3 DNA follows: TGCGCCGGCAGCTTGGCCGATGGCCTAGAAGAGACCCAGTACTTC. Translating it yields CAGSLADGLEETQYF.

This clonotype has a handful of counts. This chain joins TRBV28 and TRBJ2-7, with D possibly being TRBD2 (6 bases). The CDR3 is 16 amino acids. Looked up from germline, CDR1 is MDHEN and CDR2 is SYDVKM. V dropped 2 bases and J dropped 4 bases, with 18 bases sitting between them. The CDR3 reads CASSLGPLEGTYEQYF. In DNA, the CDR3 is TGTGCCAGCAGTTTAGGCCCCCTGGAGGGTACGTACGAGCAGTACTTC.

This clonotype was seen a handful of times. V and J are TRBV6-5 and TRBJ2-1, with D tentatively TRBD2 (6 bases). This CDR3 contains 11 residues. The germline V gene has CDR1 MNHEY and CDR2 SVGAGI. Trimming took 2 bases from V and 15 from J, leaving 11 bases between them. The CDR3, as DNA: TGTGCCAGCAGTTACGCGGGATGGGTGTTCTTC. It yields the protein CASSYAGWVFF.

V gene TRBV5-1 combines with J gene TRBJ2-5; D not certain. CDR3 length: 14 residues. Germline V lookup: CDR1 SGHRS, CDR2 YFSETQ. The V end was cut by 2 bases, the J end by 1 base, with 9 bases between. The CDR3 spells CASSLQRIQETQYF. DNA for the CDR3: TGCGCCAGCAGCTTACAACGAATCCAAGAGACCCAGTACTTC.